This T cell receptor beta chain derives from a study of T cell responses to AZD1222 COVID-19 vaccine. Repertoires were generated with immunoSEQ multiplex PCR, while TCRdb's copy carries only in-frame clones and drops some. The table has 180,000 or so clones, 80% to 90% seen once. Remarks on this clone: Its antigen is undetermined.

Study-wide results and limits: Dominant at 160-218 and 743-854, vaccine-associated CD4 TCRs also spanned spike. AZD1222 recipients seropositive at baseline numbered only six or seven.

The origin of this receptor is an adult in good health. Sequencing was performed on peripheral blood, taken on day 0 of AZD1222 vaccination.

The CDR3 DNA sequence: TGTGCCAGCAGCTTAAGCATCGCGGGCGCTTACAATGAGCAGTTCTTC. Residues: CASSLSIAGAYNEQFF. The chain couples TRBV7-3 to TRBJ2-1, with a weak D call TRBD2 (5 bases). The V and J ends lost 1 base and 4 bases respectively, with 14 bases between them. Germline V CDR1 and CDR2: SGHTA, FQGTGA. This CDR3 has 16 amino acids.